These 27 T cell receptor beta chains came from one sample sequenced in a study of blood T cell repertoires in COVID-19. Only in-frame clones appear in the TCRdb table, and some are missing; sequencing was by immunoSEQ multiplex PCR. The sample has roughly 99,000 clones; less than 85% are singletons. Sequencing used peripheral blood. All receptors derive from a woman aged 80 or over with active or convalescent COVID-19.

The chain is built from TRBV6-2 or TRBV6-3 and TRBJ2-1; 10 bases are shared with TRBD2. This CDR3 comprises 15 residues. Germline V gene data show CDR1 as MNHEY and CDR2 as SVGEGT. V shed 4 bases, J shed 9 bases, and the junction held 9 bases outside the gene matches. The CDR3 DNA sequence: TGTGCCAGCAGTTTCGGACTAGCGGCATCGGGTGAGCAGTTCTTC. Translating it yields CASSFGLAASGEQFF.

The V and J genes are TRBV28 and TRBJ1-5; D gene ambiguous. The V gene's germline CDR1 is MDHEN and CDR2 SYDVKM. The CDR3 consists of 14 residues. Trimming shortened V by 8 bases and J by 1 base, and 12 bases separated the two germline ends. DNA of the CDR3: TGTGCCAGCGGCGGGGTCGTGAGCAATCAGCCCCAGCATTTT. Protein sequence: CASGGVVSNQPQHF.

The V gene is TRBV28, the J gene TRBJ2-5; D is possibly TRBD2 (6 bases). Germline V gene data show CDR1 as MDHEN and CDR2 as SYDVKM. The CDR3 extends over 15 amino acids. The V end lost 5 bases, the J end lost 2 bases, and 15 bases lay between the germline ends. DNA for the CDR3: TGTGCCAGCAGTGGTGTTGGGGCGGGACAAGAGACCCAGTACTTC. Protein product: CASSGVGAGQETQYF.

The V and J genes are TRBV24-1 and TRBJ2-2, with unresolved D. V dropped 1 base and J dropped 1 base, with 9 bases sitting between them. There are 16 residues in the CDR3. CDR1 is KGHDR and CDR2 is SFDVKD in the germline V gene. CDR3 amino acids: CATSDFSRLNTGELFF. CDR3 coding DNA: TGTGCCACCAGTGATTTTTCTCGTTTGAACACCGGGGAGCTGTTTTTT.

The chain joins TRBV29-1 to TRBJ2-3, with 9 bases that match TRBD2. The CDR3 runs to 14 residues. Per the germline V gene, CDR1 is SQVTM and CDR2 is ANQGSEA. V lost 6 bases, J lost 0 bases, and 4 bases stayed unmatched. The DNA of the CDR3 is TGCAGCGTCTCAACTAGCGGGAGCACAGATACGCAGTATTTT. It specifies CSVSTSGSTDTQYF.

The chain links TRBV20-1 to TRBJ1-2; no firm D call. The CDR3 extends over 14 amino acids. Germline V gene lookup returns CDR1 DFQATT and CDR2 SNEGSKA (reference sequence). The ends were cut back, 3 bases at V and 5 bases at J, with 16 bases in the middle. In DNA, the CDR3 is TGCAGTGCTAGTCACGCATCCGGCGGGTATGGCTACACCTTC. As protein: CSASHASGGYGYTF.

The V call is TRBV4-2, the J call TRBJ2-5; 14 bases agree with TRBD2. Germline-derived CDR1 and CDR2 are LGHNA and YNFKEQ. Trimming at V came to 4 bases and at J to 3 bases, leaving 1 base not matched to a gene. This CDR3 is 15 amino acids long. In DNA, the CDR3 is TGTGCCAGCAGCCCGACTAGCGGGAGGGAAGAGACCCAGTACTTC. Its protein is CASSPTSGREETQYF.

The gene calls are TRBV19 and TRBJ1-5; TRBD1 agrees at 11 bases. V gave up 5 bases and J gave up 5 bases; unmatched junction bases: 2. Germline CDR1 reads LNHDA; CDR2 reads SQIVND (reference sequence). The CDR3 is made up of 14 amino acids. The CDR3 is CASSGQGAHQPQHF. Written as DNA, the CDR3 is TGTGCCAGTAGTGGACAGGGGGCCCATCAGCCCCAGCATTTT.

This rearrangement joins TRBV6-5 to TRBJ2-7, with 10 bases fitting TRBD1. V lost 6 bases to trimming and J lost 6 bases; unmatched junction nucleotides: 11. Germline CDR1 and CDR2: MNHEY and SVGAGI. This CDR3 region has 15 residues. CDR3 amino acids: CASSLSGTGATEQYF. The CDR3 DNA sequence: TGTGCCAGCAGCCTATCCGGGACAGGGGCTACCGAGCAGTACTTC.

The rearrangement uses TRBV29-1 and TRBJ2-1; D might be TRBD1 (6 bases). Trimming removed 2 bases at V and 4 bases at J, with 18 bases between. Germline V lookup: CDR1 SQVTM, CDR2 ANQGSEA. The CDR3 has 16 residues. The CDR3 DNA follows: TGCAGCGTTGAACCCCCGTCCAGGGGATCTTACAATGAGCAGTTCTTC. Its protein product is CSVEPPSRGSYNEQFF.

CDR3 residues: CASRDSNRGREQYF. CDR3 in DNA: TGTGCCAGTAGGGACTCAAACAGGGGACGCGAGCAGTACTTC. The rearrangement links TRBV19 to TRBJ2-7; 7 bases agree with TRBD1. Germline CDR1 is LNHDA and CDR2 is SQIVND (reference sequence). J was trimmed by 6 bases and V by 6 bases; bases with no gene match: 11. The CDR3 runs 14 residues. Full variable domain (missing parts from reference TRBV19 and TRBJ2-7): DGGITQSPKYLFRKEGQNVTLSCEQNLNHDAMYWYRQDPGQGLRLIYYSQIVNDFQKGDIAEGYSVSREKKESFPLTVTSAQKNPTAFYLCASRDSNRGREQYFGPGTRLTVT.

The V call is TRBV5-1, the J call TRBJ2-2, with 8 positions matching TRBD2. CDR3 length: 16 amino acids. The ends lost 0 bases at V and 7 bases at J; junction bases unmatched: 8. The germline gives CDR1 SGHRS, CDR2 YFSETQ. CDR3 sequence (DNA): TGCGCCAGCAGCTTGGAGGGACTAGGGTACGGCGGGGAGCTGTTTTTT. Protein product: CASSLEGLGYGGELFF.

This chain joins TRBV24-1 and TRBJ2-1, with D maybe TRBD1 (5 bases). There are 14 residues in the CDR3. Per germline, CDR1 KGHDR and CDR2 SFDVKD. Trimming took 1 base from V and 7 from J, leaving 10 bases between them. The CDR3 DNA reads as TGTGCCACCAGTGATTTTCCCAGGGCGAATGAGCAGTTCTTC. Amino acids: CATSDFPRANEQFF.

The chain has TRBV19 and TRBJ1-1; D is possibly TRBD1 (5 bases). Looked up from germline, CDR1 is LNHDA and CDR2 is SQIVND (reference sequence). The length of the CDR3 is 13 residues. With 5 bases removed from V and 7 bases from J, the gap between germline ends came to 14 bases. The CDR3 sequence: CASSYGARLEAFF. CDR3 DNA: TGTGCCAGTAGTTATGGGGCTCGACTTGAAGCTTTCTTT.

The chain is built from TRBV11-2 and TRBJ2-5; D remains unclear. This CDR3 is 14 amino acids long. V dropped 1 base and J dropped 1 base, with 7 bases sitting between them. The germline V gene encodes CDR1 SGHAT and CDR2 FQNNGV. The CDR3 region is CASSLGPSQETQYF. The DNA of the CDR3 is TGTGCCAGCAGCTTAGGCCCTAGCCAAGAGACCCAGTACTTC.

The rearrangement joins TRBV5-4 to TRBJ1-5; no definite D call. The CDR3 is 13 residues long. Germline-derived CDR1 and CDR2 are SGHNT and YYREEE (reference sequence). The germline V and J ends were trimmed by 3 bases and 5 bases, with 9 bases remaining between them. CDR3 sequence reads: CASSSGRDQPQHF. The CDR3 DNA is TGTGCCAGCAGCTCCGGTAGAGATCAGCCCCAGCATTTT.

V is TRBV27 and J is TRBJ2-3, with D possibly being TRBD1 (5 bases). The CDR3 is 14 residues long. V lost 3 bases to trimming and J lost 2 bases, with 9 bases between them. CDR1 and CDR2 from the germline V gene are MNHEY and SMNVEV (reference sequence). The CDR3 coding sequence is TGTGCCAGCAGTTTCCAGGGAAACACAGATACGCAGTATTTT. It translates to CASSFQGNTDTQYF.

Note on this clone: Germline is not matched at one junction end, which may reflect a read error. The chain couples TRBV12-3 or TRBV12-4 to TRBJ2-3; D ambiguous. The CDR3 extends over 13 amino acids. In DNA form, the CDR3 reads TGTGCCAGCAGTTCCCCCATCACAAATACGCAGTATTTT. Translating it yields CASSSPITNTQYF.

V and J are TRBV5-1 and TRBJ2-7, with D maybe TRBD1 (6 bases). Germline V gene sequence: CDR1 SGHRS, CDR2 YFSETQ. Between the trimmed V and J ends, which lost 2 bases and 5 bases, there was a span of 14 bases. The CDR3 is 14 amino acids. CDR3 DNA sequence: TGCGCCAGCAGCTTCGGGACAAAAGGAGACGAGCAGTACTTC. This sequence encodes CASSFGTKGDEQYF.

The chain is built from TRBV5-1 and TRBJ2-2, with D possibly TRBD1 on 6 matching bases. The germline V gene has CDR1 SGHRS and CDR2 YFSETQ. The CDR3 has 15 residues. V was cut by 3 bases and J by 3 bases, with 12 bases left in between. Here the CDR3 reads CASSSFPGDTGELFF. The CDR3 nucleotides are TGCGCCAGCAGCTCATTCCCAGGGGACACCGGGGAGCTGTTTTTT.

The rearrangement joins TRBV2 to TRBJ1-1; TRBD1 matches at 8 bases. This CDR3 contains 14 residues. Per germline, CDR1 SNHLY and CDR2 FYNNEI. J lost 4 bases, V lost 7 bases, and 8 bases had no gene match. Here the CDR3 DNA reads TGTGCCAGCACCGGACAGGGATCGAGCACTGAAGCTTTCTTT. Translating it yields CASTGQGSSTEAFF.

V and J are TRBV5-6 and TRBJ1-4; 11 nucleotides line up with TRBD1. Germline V gene sequence: CDR1 SGHDT, CDR2 YYEEEE. Trimming took 4 bases from V and 7 from J; bases not matched to a gene: 6. This CDR3 spans 15 amino acids. CDR3 nucleotide sequence: TGTGCCAGCAGCCACTCCGGGACAGGGGGTGAAAAACTGTTTTTT. Amino acid sequence: CASSHSGTGGEKLFF.

The chain recombines TRBV6-5 with TRBJ2-3; TRBD1 matches 9 bases. J was trimmed by 5 bases and V by 6 bases; bases with no gene match: 6. The germline gives CDR1 MNHEY, CDR2 SVGAGI. This CDR3 comprises 14 residues. The CDR3 nucleotides read TGTGCCAGCAGAGGGACAGGGCGGGTAGATACGCAGTATTTT. Its protein product is CASRGTGRVDTQYF.

CDR3 sequence: CASSESSGRAGETQYF. CDR3 bases: TGTGCCAGCAGTGAATCTAGCGGGAGGGCCGGAGAGACCCAGTACTTC. The J gene is TRBJ2-5, the V gene TRBV2; 12 nucleotides match TRBD2. The CDR3 is 16 amino acids. V was pared by 2 bases and J by 4 bases, with 5 bases of the junction left unmatched. Germline lookup yields CDR1 SNHLY and CDR2 FYNNEI.

The rearrangement uses TRBV4-1 and TRBJ2-1; D might be TRBD1 (7 bases). Germline assignment: CDR1 MGHRA and CDR2 YSYEKL. Trimming took 1 base from V and 8 from J, leaving 15 bases between them. This CDR3 is built from 15 residues. CDR3 region: CASSQVDRLADEQFF. The CDR3 DNA reads as TGCGCCAGCAGCCAAGTGGACAGGTTAGCGGATGAGCAGTTCTTC.

This clone occurred a few times. V is TRBV5-1 and J is TRBJ1-4, with D maybe TRBD1 (5 bases). V was cut by 4 bases and J by 8 bases, with 15 bases left in between. This CDR3 comprises 14 residues. Looked up from germline, CDR1 is SGHRS and CDR2 is YFSETQ. In DNA form, the CDR3 reads TGCGCCAGCAGCCTGGCGAGGGGAGGGGAAAAACTGTTTTTT. Its translation: CASSLARGGEKLFF.

The CDR3 nucleotides are TGTGCCAGCAGCTTGGGAGACAGGGGGCGGACCGGGGAGCTGTTTTTT. This translates into CASSLGDRGRTGELFF. The V call is TRBV5-4, the J call TRBJ2-2; TRBD1 matches at 10 bases. This CDR3 comprises 16 residues. Trimming at V came to 0 bases and at J to 5 bases, leaving 4 bases not matched to a gene. Germline V gene lookup returns CDR1 SGHNT and CDR2 YYREEE (reference sequence).